This T cell receptor (beta chain) was documented in a study of T-cell memory formation after mild COVID-19. Study-wide results and limits: Contracting CD4+ clones were located mainly in CM and EM, and CD8+ clones in EMRA.

TCRdb re-called the 5' RACE reads through MiXCR, storing one row per CDR3 protein. The sample contains tens of thousands of distinct CDR3 sequences, over 9.5% of which appear only once. In this sample, this clonotype turned up many times. Its target is not known. The CDR3 loop spans 15 amino acids. The germline V and J ends were trimmed by 5 bases and 4 bases, with 17 bases remaining between them. Germline CDR1 and CDR2: PRHDT and FYEKMQ (reference sequence). This sequence was found in a man younger than 35 who had mild COVID-19 (a few samples of this study predate the infection). Cell type and time point are not known. The chain is built from TRBV13 and TRBJ1-2; D gene unclear. Sequenced sample: PBMCs or a T cell subset sorted from them (not recorded which). Here the CDR3 reads CASSQFPGFSYGYTF. The CDR3 DNA is TGTGCCAGCAGCCAATTTCCAGGTTTTAGCTATGGCTACACCTTC. Variable domain in full (rest from reference TRBV13 and TRBJ1-2): AAGVIQSPRHLIKEKRETATLKCYPIPRHDTVYWYQQGPGQDPQFLISFYEKMQSDKGSIPDRFSAQQFSDYHSELNMSSLELGDSALYFCASSQFPGFSYGYTFGSGTRLTVV.